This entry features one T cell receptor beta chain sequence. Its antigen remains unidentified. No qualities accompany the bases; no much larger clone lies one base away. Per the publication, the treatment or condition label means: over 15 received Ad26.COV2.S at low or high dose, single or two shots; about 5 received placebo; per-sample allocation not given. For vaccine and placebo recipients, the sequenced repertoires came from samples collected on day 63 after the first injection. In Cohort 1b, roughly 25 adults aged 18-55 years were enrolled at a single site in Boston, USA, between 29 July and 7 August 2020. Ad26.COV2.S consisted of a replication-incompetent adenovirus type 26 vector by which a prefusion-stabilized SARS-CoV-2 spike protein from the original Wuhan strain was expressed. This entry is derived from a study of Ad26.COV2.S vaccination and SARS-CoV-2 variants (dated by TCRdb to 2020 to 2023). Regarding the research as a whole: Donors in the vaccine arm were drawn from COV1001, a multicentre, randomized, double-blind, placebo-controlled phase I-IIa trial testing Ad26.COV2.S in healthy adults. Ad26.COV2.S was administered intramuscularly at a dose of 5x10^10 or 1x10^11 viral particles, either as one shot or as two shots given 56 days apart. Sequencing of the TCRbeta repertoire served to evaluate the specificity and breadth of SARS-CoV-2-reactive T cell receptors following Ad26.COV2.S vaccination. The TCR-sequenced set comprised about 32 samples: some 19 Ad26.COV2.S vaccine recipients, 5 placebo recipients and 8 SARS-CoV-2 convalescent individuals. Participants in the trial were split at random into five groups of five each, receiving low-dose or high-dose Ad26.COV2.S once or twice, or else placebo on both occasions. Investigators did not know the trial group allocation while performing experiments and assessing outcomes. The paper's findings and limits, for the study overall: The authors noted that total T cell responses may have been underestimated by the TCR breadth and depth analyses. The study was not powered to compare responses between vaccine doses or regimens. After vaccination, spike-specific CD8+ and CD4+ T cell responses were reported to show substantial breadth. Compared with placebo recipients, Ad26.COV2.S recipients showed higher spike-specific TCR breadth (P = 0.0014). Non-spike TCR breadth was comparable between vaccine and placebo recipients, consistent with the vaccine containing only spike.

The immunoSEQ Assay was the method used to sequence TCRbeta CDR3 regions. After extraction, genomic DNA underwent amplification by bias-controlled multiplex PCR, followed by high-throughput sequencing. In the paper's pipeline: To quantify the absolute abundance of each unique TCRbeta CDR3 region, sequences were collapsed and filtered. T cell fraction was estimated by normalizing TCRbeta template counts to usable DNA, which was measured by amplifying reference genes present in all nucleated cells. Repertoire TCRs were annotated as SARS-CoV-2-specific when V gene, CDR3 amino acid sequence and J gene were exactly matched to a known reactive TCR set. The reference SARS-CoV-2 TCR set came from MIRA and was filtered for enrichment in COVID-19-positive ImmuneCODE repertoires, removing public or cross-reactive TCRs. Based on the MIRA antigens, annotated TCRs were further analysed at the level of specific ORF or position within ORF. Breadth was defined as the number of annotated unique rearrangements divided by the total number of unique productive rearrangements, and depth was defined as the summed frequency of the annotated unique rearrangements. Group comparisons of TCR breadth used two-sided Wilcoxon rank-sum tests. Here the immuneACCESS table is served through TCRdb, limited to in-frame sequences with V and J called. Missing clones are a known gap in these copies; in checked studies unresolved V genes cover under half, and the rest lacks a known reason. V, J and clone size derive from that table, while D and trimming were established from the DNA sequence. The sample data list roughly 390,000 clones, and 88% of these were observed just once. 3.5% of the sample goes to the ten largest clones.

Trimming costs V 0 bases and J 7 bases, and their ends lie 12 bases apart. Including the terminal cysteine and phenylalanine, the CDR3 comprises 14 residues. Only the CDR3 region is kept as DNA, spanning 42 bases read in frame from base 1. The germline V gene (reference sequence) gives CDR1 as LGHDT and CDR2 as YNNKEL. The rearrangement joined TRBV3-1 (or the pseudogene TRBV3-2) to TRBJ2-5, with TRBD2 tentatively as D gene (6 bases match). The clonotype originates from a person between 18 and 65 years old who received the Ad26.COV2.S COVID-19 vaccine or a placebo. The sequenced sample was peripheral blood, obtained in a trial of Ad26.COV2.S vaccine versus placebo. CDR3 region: CASSQEGGLGTQYF. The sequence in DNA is TGTGCCAGCAGCCAAGAGGGAGGTCTGGGGACCCAGTACTTC.